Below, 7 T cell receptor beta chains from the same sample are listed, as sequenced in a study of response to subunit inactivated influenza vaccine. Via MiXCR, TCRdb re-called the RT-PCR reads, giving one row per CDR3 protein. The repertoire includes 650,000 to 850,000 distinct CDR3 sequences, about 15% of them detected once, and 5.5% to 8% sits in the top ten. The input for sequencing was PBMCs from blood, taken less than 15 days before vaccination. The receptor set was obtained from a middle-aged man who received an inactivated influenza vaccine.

CDR3 nucleotides: TGTGCCACCAGCACGACGTCGGACGGGTTATTCTATGGCTACACCTTC. Amino acids: CATSTTSDGLFYGYTF. The chain couples TRBV15 to TRBJ1-2; D is undetermined. V shed 4 bases and J shed 4 bases, with 19 bases lying between them. From germline, CDR1 is LNHNV and CDR2 YYDKDF (reference sequence). The CDR3 is made up of 16 amino acids.

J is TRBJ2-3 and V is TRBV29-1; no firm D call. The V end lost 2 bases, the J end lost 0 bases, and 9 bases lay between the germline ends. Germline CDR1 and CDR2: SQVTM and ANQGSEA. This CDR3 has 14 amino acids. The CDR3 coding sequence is TGCAGCGTTGAATCGCTAGAGAGCACAGATACGCAGTATTTT. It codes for CSVESLESTDTQYF.

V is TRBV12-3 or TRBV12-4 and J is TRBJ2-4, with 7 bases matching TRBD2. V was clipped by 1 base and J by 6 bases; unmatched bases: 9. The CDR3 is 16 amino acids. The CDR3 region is CASSLGGGSGRNIQYF. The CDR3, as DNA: TGTGCCAGCAGTTTAGGAGGCGGGAGCGGAAGAAACATTCAGTACTTC.

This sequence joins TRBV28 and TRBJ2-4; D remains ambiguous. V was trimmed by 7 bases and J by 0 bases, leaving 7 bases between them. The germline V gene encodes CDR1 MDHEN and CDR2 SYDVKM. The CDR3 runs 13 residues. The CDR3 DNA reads TGTGCCAGCACCAGAGTAGCCAAAAACATTCAGTACTTC. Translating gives CASTRVAKNIQYF.

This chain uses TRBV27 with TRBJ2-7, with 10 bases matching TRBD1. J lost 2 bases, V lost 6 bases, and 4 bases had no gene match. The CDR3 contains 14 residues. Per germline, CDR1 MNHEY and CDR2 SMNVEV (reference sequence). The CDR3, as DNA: TGTGCCAGCAGCAGACAGGGGGCGACCTACGAGCAGTACTTC. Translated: CASSRQGATYEQYF.

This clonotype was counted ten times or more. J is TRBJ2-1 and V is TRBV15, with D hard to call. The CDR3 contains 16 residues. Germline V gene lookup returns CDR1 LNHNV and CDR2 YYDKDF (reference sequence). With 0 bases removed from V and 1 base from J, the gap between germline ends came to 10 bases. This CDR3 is CATSRDSLGSYNEQFF. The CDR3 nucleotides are TGTGCCACCAGCAGAGACAGTTTGGGTTCCTACAATGAGCAGTTCTTC.

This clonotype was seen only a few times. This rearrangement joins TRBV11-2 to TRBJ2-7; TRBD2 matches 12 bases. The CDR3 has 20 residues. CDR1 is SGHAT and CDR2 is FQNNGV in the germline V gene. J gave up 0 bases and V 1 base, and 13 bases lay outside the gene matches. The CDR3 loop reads CASSLVPPLAGGPSSYEQYF. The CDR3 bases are TGTGCCAGCAGCTTAGTCCCCCCACTAGCGGGAGGACCCAGCTCCTACGAGCAGTACTTC.